One and the same sample provided the 18 T cell receptor beta chains below, sequenced in a study of blood T cell repertoires in COVID-19. Using immunoSEQ multiplex PCR, the repertoire was profiled, and TCRdb retains in-frame clones only, with some absent. Altogether about 210,000 clones are present, 70% to 90% being singletons, with the ten largest covering roughly 4.5%. What was sequenced was PBMCs or T cells enriched from blood (not recorded which). The receptors were sampled from a woman aged 30 to 39 who had been exposed to COVID-19.

The CDR3 region is CASSFLIAAGEGEKLFF. DNA for the CDR3: TGTGCCAGCAGCTTTCTTATTGCGGCGGGAGAGGGTGAAAAACTGTTTTTT. This rearrangement joins TRBV7-8 to TRBJ1-4; D is uncertain. The V end lost 3 bases, the J end lost 7 bases, and 21 bases lay between the germline ends. This CDR3 region has 17 residues. The germline gives CDR1 SGHVS, CDR2 FQNEAQ.

The J gene is TRBJ2-3, the V gene TRBV3-1 (or the pseudogene TRBV3-2); TRBD2 agrees at 13 bases. The J segment lost 2 bases and the V segment lost 0 bases, leaving 5 bases of the junction unmatched. From germline, CDR1 is LGHDT and CDR2 YNNKEL (reference sequence). The CDR3 has 18 amino acids. CDR3 loop: CASSQDLGTSGNTDTQYF. The CDR3 DNA reads TGTGCCAGCAGCCAAGATCTTGGGACTAGCGGGAACACAGATACGCAGTATTTT.

This rearrangement joins TRBV19 to TRBJ1-2; 8 positions match TRBD1. The CDR3 spans 15 residues. Germline lookup yields CDR1 LNHDA and CDR2 SQIVND (reference sequence). With 4 bases clipped from V and 5 bases from J, the junction kept 9 bases outside the gene matches. The CDR3, as DNA: TGTGCCAGTAGTACCCAGGGGGCAGGTCGGTATGGCTACACCTTC. It specifies CASSTQGAGRYGYTF.

This clone came up once. This chain connects TRBV19 to TRBJ1-2; TRBD1 matches at 10 bases. The V and J ends lost 5 bases and 5 bases, in that order; junction bases with no gene match: 8. The CDR3 runs 15 residues. The germline CDR1 and CDR2 sequences are LNHDA and SQIVND (reference sequence). CDR3 protein: CASSPGTGEGYGYTF. The CDR3 coding sequence is TGTGCCAGTAGTCCGGGGACAGGGGAGGGGTATGGCTACACCTTC.

This chain links TRBV27 with TRBJ1-1; TRBD1 might be the D (6 bases). This CDR3 spans 14 amino acids. Germline V gene data show CDR1 as MNHEY and CDR2 as SMNVEV (reference sequence). V lost 8 bases and J lost 1, with 14 bases in between. CDR3 coding DNA: TGTGCCAGCGGTATGACAGGATCGAACACTGAAGCTTTCTTT. The encoded protein is CASGMTGSNTEAFF.

As to this clone: One junction end does not reproduce the germline sequence, and a read error may be involved. The V call is TRBV5-1, the J call TRBJ2-2; D is unclear. The length of the CDR3 is 17 residues. Germline CDR1 SGHRS, CDR2 YFSETQ. CDR3 region: CASCFVVGFTNTGELFF. The CDR3 DNA sequence: TGCGCCAGCTGCTTCGTCGTCGGTTTCACGAACACCGGGGAGCTGTTTTTT.

The V and J genes are TRBV6-6 and TRBJ1-5, with no clear D. Trimming removed 4 bases at V and 4 bases at J, with 14 bases between. Germline V gene data show CDR1 as MNHNY and CDR2 as SVGAGI (reference sequence). The CDR3 is made up of 15 amino acids. The CDR3 sequence is CASSWSAEKNQPQHF. The CDR3 region has the DNA TGTGCCAGCAGTTGGTCCGCTGAGAAGAATCAGCCCCAGCATTTT.

The rearrangement joins TRBV6-1 to TRBJ2-7; 7 bases line up with TRBD2. The CDR3 runs 16 residues. V shed 4 bases, J shed 3 bases, and the junction held 12 bases outside the gene matches. Germline assignment: CDR1 MNHNS and CDR2 SASEGT. The CDR3 region has the DNA TGTGCCAGCAGTGGTGGAGGGCCGACTAGCCGCTACGAGCAGTACTTC. It encodes CASSGGGPTSRYEQYF.

The gene calls are TRBV10-3 and TRBJ2-1; 10 nucleotides agree with TRBD2. The J segment lost 8 bases and the V segment lost 6 bases, leaving 7 bases of the junction unmatched. The CDR3 contains 14 residues. Germline CDR1 reads ENHRY; CDR2 reads SYGVKD. The CDR3 here is CAIRDGTSAYEQFF. The CDR3 coding sequence is TGTGCCATCAGGGACGGGACTAGCGCATATGAGCAGTTCTTC.

The rearrangement joins TRBV6-2 or TRBV6-3 to TRBJ2-1; 9 bases are shared with TRBD1. CDR3 length: 15 residues. Germline V CDR1 and CDR2: MNHEY, SVGEGT. With V trimmed by 2 bases and J by 3 bases, 2 bases remained unmatched. CDR3 coding DNA: TGTGCCAGCAGTTACCCGGGACAGGGCTACAATGAGCAGTTCTTC. This translates into CASSYPGQGYNEQFF.

This chain joins TRBV10-3 and TRBJ1-2, with D maybe TRBD1 (5 bases). The CDR3 sequence is 14 residues long. Trimming shortened V by 9 bases and J by 1 base, and 15 bases separated the two germline ends. The germline gives CDR1 ENHRY, CDR2 SYGVKD. CDR3 amino acids: CAIQGSTLNYGYTF. CDR3 bases: TGTGCCATTCAGGGCAGCACCCTTAACTATGGCTACACCTTC.

The chain combines TRBV24-1 with TRBJ1-5; D gene ambiguous. This CDR3 is 14 amino acids long. Germline V CDR1 and CDR2: KGHDR, SFDVKD. The V gene lost 5 bases and the J gene lost 10 bases, with 17 bases spanning the gap. The CDR3 region has the DNA TGTGCCACCAGTGGAGCGGGCGGAGGAAGCCCCCAGCATTTT. It yields the protein CATSGAGGGSPQHF.

The chain carries TRBV12-3 or TRBV12-4 and TRBJ1-1, with TRBD1 matching 9 bases. V shed 6 bases, J shed 10 bases, and the junction held 6 bases outside the gene matches. The CDR3 runs 12 residues. The CDR3 region has the DNA TGTGCCAGCAGGCCGGGACAGGGACGAGCTTTCTTT. It is translated as CASRPGQGRAFF.

The chain recombines TRBV6-5 with TRBJ1-1; weak D call: TRBD1 (6 bases). The germline V gene has CDR1 MNHEY and CDR2 SVGAGI. CDR3 length: 14 amino acids. V gave up 0 bases and J gave up 7 bases, with 12 bases separating them. The CDR3 sequence is CASSYSRQGFEAFF. The DNA for the CDR3 is TGTGCCAGCAGTTACTCCCGCCAGGGGTTTGAAGCTTTCTTT.

The CDR3 region has the DNA TGCGCCAGCAAACCTGGGGGGACAGGGACCCACGAGCAGTACTTC. This codes for CASKPGGTGTHEQYF. The chain uses TRBV5-1 and TRBJ2-7; 9 nucleotides agree with TRBD1. CDR1 and CDR2 from the germline V gene are SGHRS and YFSETQ. The CDR3 spans 15 residues. After removal of 6 bases from V and 5 bases from J, the junction contained 12 bases not matched to a gene. The full variable domain, completed using reference TRBV5-1 and TRBJ2-7, is KAGVTQTPRYLIKTRGQQVTLSCSPISGHRSVSWYQQTPGQGLQFLFEYFSETQRNKGNFPGRFSGRQFSNSRSEMNVSTLELGDSALYLCASKPGGTGTHEQYFGPGTRLTVT.

The V call is TRBV23-1, the J call TRBJ1-5; 8 nucleotides line up with TRBD1. TRBV23-1 is noted as an ORF with a role that remains uncertain. J gave up 2 bases and V 6 bases, and 15 bases lay outside the gene matches. This CDR3 has 18 residues. The CDR3 nucleotides are TGCGCCAGCAGCCGAATGGGGATGGGGACAGGCTGCAATCAGCCCCAGCATTTT. Encoded protein: CASSRMGMGTGCNQPQHF.

V gene TRBV7-2 combines with J gene TRBJ1-4; possible D gene TRBD1, 5 bases. The length of the CDR3 is 15 residues. Looked up from germline, CDR1 is SGHTA and CDR2 is FQGNSA. Trimming stripped 6 bases from V and 8 bases from J, with 19 bases between. DNA of the CDR3: TGTGCCAGCAGTAGGGGCCCCGGGAGCGGGGAAAAACTGTTTTTT. Translating it yields CASSRGPGSGEKLFF.

The chain joins TRBV12-3 or TRBV12-4 to TRBJ2-3; D is unresolved. This CDR3 has 13 amino acids. The V end lost 7 bases, the J end lost 2 bases, and 10 bases lay between the germline ends. In DNA form, the CDR3 reads TGTGCCAGCACCTTGAGCGACACAGATACGCAGTATTTT. It is translated as CASTLSDTDTQYF.